This TCR beta chain appears in the sequencing data of a study of blood T cell repertoires in COVID-19 (dated by TCRdb to about 2020). For context, the study as a whole: Samples from collaborators originated in the United States, Italy and Spain and spanned both the acute and convalescent phases of COVID-19. The material from the prospective study consisted of cDNA or gDNA derived from T cells, B-cell-depleted T cells, or PBMCs. The dataset comprised deeply sampled blood TCRbeta repertoires from subjects exposed to, actively infected with, or recovered from COVID-19. The repertoires were made available in a free public database intended to serve as a resource for research on the immune response to SARS-CoV-2. The samples were drawn from two sources: the first 160 participants of the ongoing ImmuneRACE study, and 1,254 subjects contributed by 6 global collaborators. Nearly every sample came with metadata listing a de-identified subject ID, COVID-19 status, age in years and sex. HLA class I and class II types, where available, came from metadata supplied by the sample provider rather than from assay-based typing. General findings and caveats noted by the study authors: The amount of clinical and demographic metadata varied by source and participant and was provided uncurated.

Each collaborating institution followed its own protocols to collect whole blood in K2EDTA tubes. For TCRbeta analysis, collaborator samples were shipped as frozen whole blood, as isolated PBMCs, or as DNA extracted from either sample type. As regards this clone: The specificity of this receptor is unknown. Base qualities are missing; no much larger clone stands one base away.

For CDR1 and CDR2, the germline V gene lists SGDLS and YYNGEE. V trim: 0 bases; J trim: 6 bases; unmatched bases: 9. The CDR3 runs 17 amino acids, cysteine and phenylalanine included. Of all the DNA, just the CDR3 is kept, 51 bases in frame from base 1. The immunoSEQ Assay, a bias-controlled multiplex PCR, was used to amplify TCRbeta CDR3 regions from genomic DNA. On the study's bioinformatics: The number of nucleated cells in each sample was estimated from the amplification of reference gene primers within the assay. Sequence reads were collapsed and filtered to measure the absolute abundance of every unique TCRbeta CDR3 rearrangement. For each sample, productive Simpson clonality was calculated by taking the square root of Simpson's diversity index across productive rearrangements. TCRdb holds this immuneACCESS table with in-frame rearrangements only. Some clones are missing; in checked studies, unresolved V genes explain under half, and the rest has no known cause. The V and J calls and clone size are taken from that table; D and trimming were inferred from the DNA. The sample table records 120,000 to 150,000 clones; around 80% of these occur just once. The ten biggest clones cover approximately 4% of the sample.

The V and J genes are TRBV9 and TRBJ2-1, with 10 junctional bases fitting TRBD2. This clonotype was obtained from a man in his 60s with acute or convalescent COVID-19. The specimen sequenced was peripheral blood. At the DNA level, the sequence is TGTGCCAGCAGCGTAGATTTTGGGACTAGCGAGTCCAATGAGCAGTTCTTC. Translated, it reads CASSVDFGTSESNEQFF.